This is a list of T cell receptor beta chains from one sample in a study of cytomegalovirus exposure and HLA in healthy donors. Sequenced by immunoSEQ multiplex PCR; TCRdb stores in-frame clones only, minus some. The sample includes roughly 190,000 clones, roughly four fifths of them seen just once. The sequenced sample was PBMCs. These receptor sequences come from a woman younger than 35 in good health and CMV-seronegative. The conserved cysteine and the conserved F or W are not part of the CDR3 here. Rows may omit the clone size; those that give it use once, few, many or a size class.

v_call	j_call	clone_size	cdr3_aa
TRBV27	TRBJ1-1	once	ASSFGPPTEAF
TRBV6-1	TRBJ2-7	NA	ASRPILSSYEQY
TRBV5-1	TRBJ2-2	NA	ASSRDREVNGELF
TRBV9	TRBJ2-1	NA	ASSSQREMSSYNEQF
TRBV30	TRBJ2-6	NA	AWSVKGAGANVLT
TRBV6-6	TRBJ1-4	few	ASSYYGAQDEKLF
TRBV25-1	TRBJ2-7	NA	ASSESWLTGGYEQY
TRBV4-1	TRBJ1-1	NA	ASSQGDSRGTEAF
TRBV29-1	TRBJ1-2	NA	SVETANYGYT
TRBV5-1	TRBJ2-6	NA	ASSFATTGGDPGANVLT